The clone carrying this TCR beta chain was detected a few times. The antigen is not known. PCR employed 60 Vbeta and 13 Jbeta primers. Clones were read by immunoSEQ multiplex PCR, and TCRdb kept only the in-frame ones, dropping some. Of around 63,000 clones detected, over 75% appear once; the ten largest clones hold 9.7%. The data were obtained in a study of cytomegalovirus exposure and HLA in healthy donors. Study summary: Earlier, some 200 million T cells were analyzed, and 117 million unique TCR beta sequences were found among them. Study conclusions and caveats: A highly shared variant cluster was judged a likely technical artifact. Some V segments, TRBV6-2 and TRBV6-3 among them, were indistinguishable and were therefore excluded.

The CDR3 is 13 amino acids. The ends were cut back, 7 bases at V and 0 bases at J, with 7 bases in the middle. Germline V gives CDR1 MDHEN, CDR2 SYDVKM. The source is a man aged 40-49 years in good health and CMV-seronegative. The chain combines TRBV28 with TRBJ1-5; D unclear. Material: PBMCs. CDR3 bases: TGTGCCAGCACTACGAGTAGCAATCAGCCCCAGCATTTT. Encoded protein: CASTTSSNQPQHF.